Listed below are T cell receptor beta chains from one sample, sequenced in a study of T cell changes during pregnancy in multiple sclerosis. Method: immunoSEQ multiplex PCR; TCRdb's copy keeps in-frame clones and lacks some. The sample carries some 60,000 clones, about 91% recorded once. Sequenced material: peripheral blood, taken before pregnancy. The receptors come from a female donor with multiple sclerosis, enrolled in a pregnancy study. Both conserved end residues are part of each CDR3. D genes are given only for firm matches. Size is stated for part of the rows, as once, few or many counts, or as a class when the clone is expanded.

D,V,J,size,DNA,CDR3
-,TRBV6-5,TRBJ2-5,-,TGTGCCAGCAGTTACTCGGGGGGGGCGGGGGAAGAGACCCAGTACTTC,CASSYSGGAGEETQYF
-,TRBV7-2,TRBJ2-1,-,TGTGCCAGCAGCTTAGATACAAACTACAATGAGCAGTTCTTC,CASSLDTNYNEQFF
TRBD2,TRBV6-5,TRBJ2-7,-,TGTGCCAGCAGTTGGACTAGCGGTTCTCCCTACGAGCAGTACTTC,CASSWTSGSPYEQYF
-,TRBV29-1,TRBJ1-2,many,TGCAGCGTCGCCGACAGTGCCGAGGGCTACACCTTC,CSVADSAEGYTF
TRBD1,TRBV13,TRBJ1-4,-,TGTGCCAGCAGCTCCCCACAGGGGCCGCCGACAGGAAAACTGTTTTTT,CASSSPQGPPTGKLFF
-,TRBV5-4,TRBJ2-3,-,TGTGCCAGCAGCTTCAGGGGTACAGATACGCAGTATTTT,CASSFRGTDTQYF
-,TRBV4-2,TRBJ1-2,-,TGTGCCAGCAGCCTGTTCTCCGCAGGTGGCTACACCTTC,CASSLFSAGGYTF
-,TRBV7-9,TRBJ2-2,-,TGTGCCAGCAGCTTCTCTACCGGGGAGCTGTTTTTT,CASSFSTGELFF
-,TRBV5-6,TRBJ2-5,-,TGTGCCAGCAGCTTGGCCCTTCAAGAGACCCAGTACTTC,CASSLALQETQYF
TRBD1,TRBV5-1,TRBJ1-3,-,TGCGCCAGCAGCTTAACAGGGGTAGGAAACACCATATATTTT,CASSLTGVGNTIYF
-,TRBV6-4,TRBJ2-1,-,TGTGCCAGCGCGCTGGCGGGCCACTACAATGAGCAGTTCTTC,CASALAGHYNEQFF
-,TRBV4-3,TRBJ1-2,-,TGCGCCAGCAGCCAAGAGCTATCCGCCGGGGGAGGCTACACCTTC,CASSQELSAGGGYTF
TRBD2,TRBV7-3,TRBJ2-3,-,TGTGCCAGCAGCCGGTATCAGCGGGGGGGCACAGATACGCAGTATTTT,CASSRYQRGGTDTQYF
TRBD1,TRBV4-1,TRBJ1-2,-,TGCGCCAGCAGCCCAACAGGGGAAGGGTATGGCTACACCTTC,CASSPTGEGYGYTF
TRBD1,TRBV6-5,TRBJ2-7,-,TGTGCCAGCAGGCGACAGGGAACCGGGTACGAGCAGTACTTC,CASRRQGTGYEQYF
TRBD2,TRBV29-1,TRBJ2-5,-,TGCAGCGTTGTTGGGCCTAGCGGGGACCCGGGGACCCAGTACTTC,CSVVGPSGDPGTQYF
-,TRBV6-4,TRBJ2-1,-,TGTGCCAGCAGTGAGCGGGGATCAGGGGGTAGTGAGCAGTTCTTC,CASSERGSGGSEQFF
-,TRBV7-3,TRBJ1-5,-,TGTGCCAGCAGCTCGATCCTGACAGGTGGCGGCAATCAGCCCCAGCATTTT,CASSSILTGGGNQPQHF
-,TRBV9,TRBJ2-1,-,TGTGCCAGCAGCAAAGAGGGAGCCCCGAACAATGAGCAGTTCTTC,CASSKEGAPNNEQFF
-,TRBV18,TRBJ2-5,-,TGTGCCAGCTCACCACTCCACCGGGAGACGGAGGCGGAGACCCAGTACTTC,CASSPLHRETEAETQYF
TRBD1,TRBV18,TRBJ1-5,-,TGTGCCAGCTCACCGGGACAGGGGGGGCAGCCCCAGCATTTT,CASSPGQGGQPQHF
TRBD1,TRBV7-3,TRBJ1-1,once,TGTGCCAGCAGCGAAAACAGGGGGAACACTGAAGCTTTCTTT,CASSENRGNTEAFF
-,TRBV5-4,TRBJ2-7,-,TGTGCCAGCAGCCTACAAGCTAGGGACAAGGAGCAGTACTTC,CASSLQARDKEQYF
-,TRBV5-4,TRBJ2-1,-,TGTGCCAGCAGCTTGACCGCGGGGGCCTCTTTCTACAATGAGCAGTTCTTC,CASSLTAGASFYNEQFF
-,TRBV30,TRBJ1-6,-,TGTGCCTGGAGGGTCCTCGACGGGGGAAACTCACCCCTCCACTTT,CAWRVLDGGNSPLHF
TRBD1,TRBV5-8,TRBJ2-1,-,TGTGCCAGCAGCGCCTGGGACAGGGGCAACAATGAGCAGTTCTTC,CASSAWDRGNNEQFF
-,TRBV21-1,TRBJ2-7,-,TGTGCCAGCAGCAAATTCGGCGGGCCTACCTTCACCTACGAGCAGTACTTC,CASSKFGGPTFTYEQYF
-,TRBV6-1,TRBJ1-1,-,TGTGCCAGCAGGTTAAACACTGAAGCTTTCTTT,CASRLNTEAFF
-,TRBV29-1,TRBJ2-7,-,TGCAGCGTTAAGCTTCGGACAGAGACCTACGAGCAGTACTTC,CSVKLRTETYEQYF
-,TRBV30,TRBJ1-5,-,TGTGCCTGGACCGGGGGGAATCAGCCCCAGCATTTT,CAWTGGNQPQHF
TRBD1,TRBV27,TRBJ1-6,-,TGTGCCAGCAGGGGCCGGGACAGGCATTCACCCCTCCACTTT,CASRGRDRHSPLHF
TRBD1,TRBV2,TRBJ1-2,-,TGTGCCAGCAGTCTTGGACAGGGTAACTATGGCTACACCTTC,CASSLGQGNYGYTF
-,TRBV7-7,TRBJ2-1,-,TGTGCTAGCAGCTTAGATGGGGGGTCCTACAATGAGCAGTTCTTC,CASSLDGGSYNEQFF
TRBD2,TRBV18,TRBJ2-4,-,TGTGCCAGCTCACCAAGGACTAGCGGGAATGACAAAAACATTCAGTACTTC,CASSPRTSGNDKNIQYF
-,TRBV6-5,TRBJ1-5,-,TGTGCCAGCAGTCAAGGGACAACCCGTAATCAGCCCCAGCATTTT,CASSQGTTRNQPQHF
-,TRBV18,TRBJ2-1,-,TGTGCCAGCTCATACCAGGAGGGGAAAGGCTCCTACAATGAGCAGTTCTTC,CASSYQEGKGSYNEQFF
-,TRBV19,TRBJ2-4,-,TGTGCCAGTACCCAGGGATGGGGCAAAAACATTCAGTACTTC,CASTQGWGKNIQYF
-,TRBV5-8,TRBJ2-7,-,TGTGCCAGCAGCTTTAGCTCCTACGAGCAGTACTTC,CASSFSSYEQYF
-,TRBV14,TRBJ2-7,-,TGTGCCAGCAGCCAACAAACGGGATCCTACGAGCAGTACTTC,CASSQQTGSYEQYF
TRBD1,TRBV29-1,TRBJ1-3,-,TGCAGCGTTGAAAAGGGGGCGAACACCATATATTTT,CSVEKGANTIYF
TRBD1,TRBV10-3,TRBJ1-1,-,TGTGCCATCAGCCCCACAGGGGCCACTGAAGCTTTCTTT,CAISPTGATEAFF
TRBD2,TRBV7-6,TRBJ2-5,-,TGTGCCAGCAGCTTAGAGGCTAGCGGGGGGCTTGGGGAGGAGACCCAGTACTTC,CASSLEASGGLGEETQYF
-,TRBV25-1,TRBJ2-2,-,TGTGCCAGCAGTGAGTTGGGGGCTGCCGGGGAGCTGTTTTTT,CASSELGAAGELFF
-,TRBV25-1,TRBJ1-2,-,TGTGCCAGCAGTAGGGGGGGCGCGGGCTATGGCTACACCTTC,CASSRGGAGYGYTF
TRBD1,TRBV4-1,TRBJ2-3,-,TGCGCCAGCAGCCAAGCAGGGACCACACAGGGGTTGAGGGCAGATACGCAGTATTTT,CASSQAGTTQGLRADTQYF
TRBD1,TRBV6-6,TRBJ1-1,-,TGTGCCAGCAGCAGAAAAGCCTCGACAGGGGCTGAAGCTTTCTTT,CASSRKASTGAEAFF
TRBD1,TRBV18,TRBJ2-7,-,TGTGCCAGCTCACCATATGGACAGGGCGTTGTCTACGAGCAGTACTTC,CASSPYGQGVVYEQYF
-,TRBV7-9,TRBJ1-1,-,TGTGCCAGCAGCTTAGGCCCGTTGATAGCTGAAGCTTTCTTT,CASSLGPLIAEAFF
-,TRBV4-3,TRBJ1-2,-,TGCGCCAGCAGCCAAGATAGAGCAGGGATGGTAAGCTACACCTTC,CASSQDRAGMVSYTF
-,TRBV6-5,TRBJ1-1,once,TGTGCCAGCAGCGTGACAGCCCGGCTGACTGAAGCTTTCTTT,CASSVTARLTEAFF
-,TRBV5-6,TRBJ1-6,-,TGTGCCAGCAGCTTGGTTGCCCCAGATCACTATAATTCACCCCTCCACTTT,CASSLVAPDHYNSPLHF
TRBD2,TRBV7-2,TRBJ2-2,-,TGTGCCAGCAGCTTCCGGACTAGCGGCGGGGAGCTGTTTTTT,CASSFRTSGGELFF